The 6 T cell receptor beta chains in this list originate from one sample, sequenced in a study of pediatric ulcerative colitis. Repertoires were generated with immunoSEQ multiplex PCR, while TCRdb's copy carries only in-frame clones and drops some. This table has more than 50,000 clones, 75% to 85% appearing once. Source material: blood. Receptors originate from a boy aged 5 to 17 with moderate ulcerative colitis.

This clone was detected a few times. The gene calls are TRBV10-2 and TRBJ2-5; 7 bases map to TRBD1. The CDR3 sequence is 13 residues long. Germline values: CDR1 WSHSY, CDR2 SAAADI. The J segment lost 5 bases and the V segment lost 5 bases, leaving 5 bases of the junction unmatched. The CDR3 is CASSNYRGETQYF. For the CDR3, the DNA is TGCGCCAGCAGTAATTACAGGGGTGAGACCCAGTACTTC.

The V call is TRBV5-1, the J call TRBJ1-4; possible D gene TRBD1, 5 bases. This CDR3 has 14 residues. Deletions cut 3 bases from V and 6 bases from J, with 12 bases between. Germline-derived CDR1 and CDR2 are SGHRS and YFSETQ. CDR3 loop: CASSSAGGYEKLFF. As DNA, the CDR3 is TGCGCCAGCAGCTCGGCTGGGGGGTATGAAAAACTGTTTTTT.

The rearrangement joins TRBV7-7 to TRBJ2-5; 7 bases agree with TRBD1. CDR3 length equals 13 residues. Looked up from germline, CDR1 is SSHAT and CDR2 is FNYEAQ (reference sequence). J was trimmed by 6 bases and V by 5 bases; bases with no gene match: 6. The CDR3, as DNA: TGTGCCAGCAGCCCTTACAGGGGACAGACCCAGTACTTC. It encodes CASSPYRGQTQYF.

The gene calls are TRBV13 and TRBJ2-7; either TRBD1 or TRBD2 may supply D (5 bases each). Trimming took 5 bases from V and 3 from J, leaving 20 bases between them. Germline CDR1 is PRHDT and CDR2 is FYEKMQ (reference sequence). The CDR3 has 16 residues. CDR3 coding DNA: TGTGCCAGCAGCGAACAGACGGGGCGACGTAACTACGAGCAGTACTTC. Encoded protein: CASSEQTGRRNYEQYF.

The chain couples TRBV9 to TRBJ2-5; 7 bases fit TRBD1. After removal of 4 bases from V and 5 bases from J, the junction contained 14 bases not matched to a gene. This CDR3 has 16 amino acids. In germline, CDR1 is SGDLS, CDR2 YYNGEE. The CDR3 is CASSLTRGQMGETQYF. The CDR3 coding sequence is TGTGCCAGCAGCCTTACCCGGGGACAGATGGGGGAGACCCAGTACTTC.

This rearrangement joins TRBV9 to TRBJ1-4; maybe TRBD1 (5 bases). This CDR3 comprises 13 residues. Trimming shortened V by 0 bases and J by 8 bases, and 8 bases separated the two germline ends. Germline lookup yields CDR1 SGDLS and CDR2 YYNGEE. The CDR3 DNA sequence: TGTGCCAGCAGCGTAGATGGGGGGGAAAAACTGTTTTTT. Encoded protein: CASSVDGGEKLFF. The whole variable domain, remainder taken from reference TRBV9 and TRBJ1-4, is DSGVTQTPKHLITATGQRVTLRCSPRSGDLSVYWYQQSLDQGLQFLIQYYNGEERAKGNILERFSAQQFPDLHSELNLSSLELGDSALYFCASSVDGGEKLFFGSGTQLSVL.